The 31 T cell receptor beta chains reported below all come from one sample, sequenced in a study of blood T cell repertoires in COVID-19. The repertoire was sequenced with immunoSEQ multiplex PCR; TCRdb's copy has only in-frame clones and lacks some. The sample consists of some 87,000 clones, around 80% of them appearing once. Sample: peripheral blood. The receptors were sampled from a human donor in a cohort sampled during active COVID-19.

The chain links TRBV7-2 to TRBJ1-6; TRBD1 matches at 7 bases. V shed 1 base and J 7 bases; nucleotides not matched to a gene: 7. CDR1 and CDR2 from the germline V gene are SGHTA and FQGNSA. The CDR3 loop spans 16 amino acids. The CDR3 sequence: CASSLGQGRRNSPLHF. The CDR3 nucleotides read TGTGCCAGCAGCTTAGGACAGGGCCGACGAAATTCACCCCTCCACTTT.

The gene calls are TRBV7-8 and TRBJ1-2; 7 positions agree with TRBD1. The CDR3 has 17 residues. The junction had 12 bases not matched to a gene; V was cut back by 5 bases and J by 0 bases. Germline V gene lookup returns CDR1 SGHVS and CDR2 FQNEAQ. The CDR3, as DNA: TGTGCCAGCAGCCCTGCGAGGCAGGGGGTGACTAACTATGGCTACACCTTC. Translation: CASSPARQGVTNYGYTF.

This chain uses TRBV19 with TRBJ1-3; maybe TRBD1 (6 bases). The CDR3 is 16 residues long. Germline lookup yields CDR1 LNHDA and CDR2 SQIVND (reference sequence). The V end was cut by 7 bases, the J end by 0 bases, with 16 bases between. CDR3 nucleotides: TGTGCCAGTACCCCAGGACAGCTCTACTCTGGAAACACCATATATTTT. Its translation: CASTPGQLYSGNTIYF.

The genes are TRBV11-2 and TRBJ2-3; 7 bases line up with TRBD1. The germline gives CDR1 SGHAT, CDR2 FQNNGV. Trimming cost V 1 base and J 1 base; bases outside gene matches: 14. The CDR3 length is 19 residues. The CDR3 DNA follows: TGTGCCAGCAGCTTAGGCCCGTATGTACACAGGGGTTGCACAGATACGCAGTATTTT. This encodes CASSLGPYVHRGCTDTQYF.

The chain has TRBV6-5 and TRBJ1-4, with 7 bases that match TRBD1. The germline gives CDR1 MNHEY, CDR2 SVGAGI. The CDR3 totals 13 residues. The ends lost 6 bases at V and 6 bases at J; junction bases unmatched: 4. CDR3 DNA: TGTGCCAGCAGGACAGGGTCGGATGAAAAACTGTTTTTT. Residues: CASRTGSDEKLFF.

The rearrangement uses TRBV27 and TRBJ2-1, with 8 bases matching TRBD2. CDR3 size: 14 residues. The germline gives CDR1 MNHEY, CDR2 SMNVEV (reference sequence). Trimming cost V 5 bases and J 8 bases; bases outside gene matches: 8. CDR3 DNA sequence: TGTGCCAGCAGTAGTCGGTTAGCGGGGTATGAGCAGTTCTTC. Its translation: CASSSRLAGYEQFF.

CDR3 sequence (DNA): TGTGCCAGCAGTTTAGTGGCATTTAATGCGGGGCAGTACTTC. Translated: CASSLVAFNAGQYF. J is TRBJ2-7 and V is TRBV27, with D perhaps TRBD2 (5 bases). Germline V gene sequence: CDR1 MNHEY, CDR2 SMNVEV (reference sequence). The CDR3 contains 14 residues. Between the trimmed V and J ends, which lost 2 bases and 9 bases, there was a span of 17 bases.

The CDR3 nucleotides are TGTGCCAGCAGCCCTGCCCTCAGCGGTGGGGAGACCCAGTACTTC. As protein: CASSPALSGGETQYF. The chain has TRBV7-9 and TRBJ2-5, with D possibly being TRBD2 (5 bases). There are 15 residues in the CDR3. Between the trimmed V and J ends, which lost 5 bases and 5 bases, there was a span of 18 bases. Per germline, CDR1 SEHNR and CDR2 FQNEAQ (reference sequence).

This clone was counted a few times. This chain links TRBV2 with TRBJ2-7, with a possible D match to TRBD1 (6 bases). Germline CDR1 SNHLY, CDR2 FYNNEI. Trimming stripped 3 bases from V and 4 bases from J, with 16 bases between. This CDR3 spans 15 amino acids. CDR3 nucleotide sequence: TGTGCCAGCAGTGAGTCGGACAGCGCTTTTTACGAGCAGTACTTC. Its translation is CASSESDSAFYEQYF.

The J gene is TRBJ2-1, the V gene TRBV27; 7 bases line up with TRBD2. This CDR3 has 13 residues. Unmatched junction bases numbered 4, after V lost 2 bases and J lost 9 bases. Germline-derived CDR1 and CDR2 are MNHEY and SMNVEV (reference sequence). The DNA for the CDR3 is TGTGCCAGCAGTTTAGGTTGGGAGGGTGAGCAGTTCTTC. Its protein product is CASSLGWEGEQFF.

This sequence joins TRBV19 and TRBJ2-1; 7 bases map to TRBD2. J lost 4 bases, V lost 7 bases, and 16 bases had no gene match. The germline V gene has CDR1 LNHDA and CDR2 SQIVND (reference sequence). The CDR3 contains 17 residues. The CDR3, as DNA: TGTGCCAGTAAGGGCCCTATTGGGCTAGCGGATTACAATGAGCAGTTCTTC. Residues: CASKGPIGLADYNEQFF.

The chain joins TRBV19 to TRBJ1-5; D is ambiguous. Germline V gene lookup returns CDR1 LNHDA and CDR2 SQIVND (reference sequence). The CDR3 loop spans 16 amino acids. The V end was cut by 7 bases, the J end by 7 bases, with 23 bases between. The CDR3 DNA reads TGTGCCAGTACCCCAATCAAGACGGGTACTTACCAGCCCCAGCATTTT. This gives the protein CASTPIKTGTYQPQHF.

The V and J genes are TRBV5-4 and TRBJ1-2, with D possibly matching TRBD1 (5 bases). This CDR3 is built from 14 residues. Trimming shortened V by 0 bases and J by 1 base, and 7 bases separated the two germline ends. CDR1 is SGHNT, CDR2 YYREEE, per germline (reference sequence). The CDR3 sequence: CASSLDQGNYGYTF. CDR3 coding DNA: TGTGCCAGCAGCTTGGACCAGGGTAACTATGGCTACACCTTC.

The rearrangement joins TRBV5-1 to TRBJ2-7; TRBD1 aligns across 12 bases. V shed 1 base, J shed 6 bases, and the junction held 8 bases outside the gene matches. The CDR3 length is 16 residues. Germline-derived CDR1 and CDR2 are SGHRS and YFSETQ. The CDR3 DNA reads TGCGCCAGCAGCTTGTCACCGGGACAGGGGGCTAGCGAGCAGTACTTC. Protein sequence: CASSLSPGQGASEQYF.

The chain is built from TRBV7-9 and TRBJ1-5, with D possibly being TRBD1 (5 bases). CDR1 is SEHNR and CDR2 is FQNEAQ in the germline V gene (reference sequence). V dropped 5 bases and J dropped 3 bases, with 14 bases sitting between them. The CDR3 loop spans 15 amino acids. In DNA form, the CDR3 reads TGTGCCAGCAGCCCCTTGGGGGGGAACAATCAGCCCCAGCATTTT. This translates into CASSPLGGNNQPQHF.

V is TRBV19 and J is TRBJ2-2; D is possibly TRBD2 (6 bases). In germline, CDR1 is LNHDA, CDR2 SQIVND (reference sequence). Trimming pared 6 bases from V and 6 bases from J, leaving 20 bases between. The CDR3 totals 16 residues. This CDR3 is CASRKTFSGGAGELFF. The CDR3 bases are TGTGCCAGTAGGAAAACCTTTAGCGGAGGGGCCGGGGAGCTGTTTTTT.

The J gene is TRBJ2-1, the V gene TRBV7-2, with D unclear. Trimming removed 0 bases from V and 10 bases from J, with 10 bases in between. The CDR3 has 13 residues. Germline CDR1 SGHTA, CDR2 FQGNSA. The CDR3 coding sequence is TGTGCCAGCAGCTTAGCGCGTCCTGCGGAGCAGTTCTTC. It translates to CASSLARPAEQFF.

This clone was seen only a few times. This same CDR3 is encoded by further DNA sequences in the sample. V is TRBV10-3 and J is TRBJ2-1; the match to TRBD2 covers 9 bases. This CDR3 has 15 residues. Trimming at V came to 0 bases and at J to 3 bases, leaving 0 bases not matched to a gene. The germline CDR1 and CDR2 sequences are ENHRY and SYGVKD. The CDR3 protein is CAISESSGGYNEQFF. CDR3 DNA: TGTGCCATCAGTGAGTCTAGCGGGGGCTACAATGAGCAGTTCTTC.

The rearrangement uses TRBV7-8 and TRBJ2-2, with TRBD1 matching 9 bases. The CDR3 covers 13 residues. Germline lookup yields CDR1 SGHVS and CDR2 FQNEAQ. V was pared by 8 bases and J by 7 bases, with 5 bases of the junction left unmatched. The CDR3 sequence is CASLGQGNGELFF. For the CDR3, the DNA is TGTGCCAGCTTGGGACAGGGAAACGGGGAGCTGTTTTTT.

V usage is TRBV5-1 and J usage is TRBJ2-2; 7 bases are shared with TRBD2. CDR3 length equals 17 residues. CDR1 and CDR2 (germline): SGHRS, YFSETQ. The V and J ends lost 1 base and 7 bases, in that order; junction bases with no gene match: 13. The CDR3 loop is CASSLRGLAEFVGELFF. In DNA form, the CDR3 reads TGCGCCAGCAGCTTGCGTGGTCTAGCGGAATTTGTCGGGGAGCTGTTTTTT.

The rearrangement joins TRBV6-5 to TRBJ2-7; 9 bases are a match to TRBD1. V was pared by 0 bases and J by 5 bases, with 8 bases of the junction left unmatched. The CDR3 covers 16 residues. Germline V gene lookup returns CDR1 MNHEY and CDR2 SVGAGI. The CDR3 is CASSYSMGQGGHEQYF. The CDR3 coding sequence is TGTGCCAGCAGTTACTCGATGGGACAGGGAGGTCACGAGCAGTACTTC.

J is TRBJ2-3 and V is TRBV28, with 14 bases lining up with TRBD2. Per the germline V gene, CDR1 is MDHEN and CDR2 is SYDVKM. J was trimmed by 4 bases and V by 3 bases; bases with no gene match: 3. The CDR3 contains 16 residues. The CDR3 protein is CASSLTSGRASDTQYF. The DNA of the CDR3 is TGTGCCAGCAGTTTGACTAGCGGGAGGGCATCAGATACGCAGTATTTT.

The CDR3 bases are TGCGCCAGCAGCTTAGGGGGCGCGACCTCCTACAATGAGCAGTTCTTC. It translates to CASSLGGATSYNEQFF. The V and J genes are TRBV5-1 and TRBJ2-1; 7 positions match TRBD1. V lost 2 bases to trimming and J lost 0 bases; unmatched junction nucleotides: 5. Germline V CDR1 and CDR2: SGHRS, YFSETQ. The CDR3 totals 16 residues.

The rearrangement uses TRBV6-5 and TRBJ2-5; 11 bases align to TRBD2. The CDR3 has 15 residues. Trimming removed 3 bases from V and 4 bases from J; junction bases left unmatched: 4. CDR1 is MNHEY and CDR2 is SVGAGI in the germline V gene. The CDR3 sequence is CASSYLAGGSETQYF. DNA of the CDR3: TGTGCCAGCAGTTATCTAGCGGGGGGTTCAGAGACCCAGTACTTC.

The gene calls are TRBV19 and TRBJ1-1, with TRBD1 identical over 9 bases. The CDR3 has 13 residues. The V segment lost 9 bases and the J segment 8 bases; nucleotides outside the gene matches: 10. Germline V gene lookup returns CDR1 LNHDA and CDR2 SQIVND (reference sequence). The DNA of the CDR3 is TGTGCCAGCCCGGGACAGGGCCCCGGAGAAGCTTTCTTT. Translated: CASPGQGPGEAFF.

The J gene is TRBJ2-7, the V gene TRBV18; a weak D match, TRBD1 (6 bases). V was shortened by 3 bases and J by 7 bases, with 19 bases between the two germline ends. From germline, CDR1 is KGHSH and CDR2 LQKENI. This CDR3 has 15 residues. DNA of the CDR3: TGTGCCAGCTCACCGCCGGGGACACGGGGCTTAGAGCAGTACTTC. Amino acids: CASSPPGTRGLEQYF.

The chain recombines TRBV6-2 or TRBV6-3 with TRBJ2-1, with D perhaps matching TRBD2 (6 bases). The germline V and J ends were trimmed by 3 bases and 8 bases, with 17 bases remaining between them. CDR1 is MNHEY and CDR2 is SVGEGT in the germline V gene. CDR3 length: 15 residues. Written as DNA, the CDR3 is TGTGCCAGCAGTTATATCCTAGCGAAAAGTTATGAGCAGTTCTTC. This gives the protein CASSYILAKSYEQFF.

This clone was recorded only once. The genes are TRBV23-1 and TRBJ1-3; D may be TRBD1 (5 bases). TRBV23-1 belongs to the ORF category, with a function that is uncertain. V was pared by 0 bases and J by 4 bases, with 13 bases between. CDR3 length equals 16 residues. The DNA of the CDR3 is TGCGCCAGCAGTCAATCCGCCAGGGTAAGGGGAAACACCATATATTTT. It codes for CASSQSARVRGNTIYF.

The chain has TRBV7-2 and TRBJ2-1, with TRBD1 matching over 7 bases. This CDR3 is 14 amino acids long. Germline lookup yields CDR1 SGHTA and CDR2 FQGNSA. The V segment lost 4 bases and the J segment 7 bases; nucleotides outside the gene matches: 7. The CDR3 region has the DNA TGTGCCAGCAGCTCCCGACAGGGTATGAATGAGCAGTTCTTC. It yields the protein CASSSRQGMNEQFF.

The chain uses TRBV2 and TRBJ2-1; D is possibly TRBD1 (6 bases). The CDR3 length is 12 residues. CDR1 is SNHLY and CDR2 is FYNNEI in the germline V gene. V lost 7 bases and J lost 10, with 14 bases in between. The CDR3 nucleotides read TGTGCCAGCACCCCAGGGGCTAGAGAGCAGTTCTTC. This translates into CASTPGAREQFF.

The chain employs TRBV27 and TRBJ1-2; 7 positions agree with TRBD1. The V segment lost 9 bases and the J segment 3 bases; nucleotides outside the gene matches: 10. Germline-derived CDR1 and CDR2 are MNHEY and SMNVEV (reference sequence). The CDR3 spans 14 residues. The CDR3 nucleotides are TGTGCCAGTTCGAGACAGGGTCCTTACTATGGCTACACCTTC. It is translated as CASSRQGPYYGYTF.